The 13 T cell receptor beta chains reported below all come from one sample, sequenced in a study of T cells after yellow fever vaccination. One entry per CDR3 protein results from TCRdb running MiXCR on the 5' RACE reads. The table lists around 230,000 distinct CDR3 sequences, over 6.5% of them singletons. Specimen: CD4+ T cells sorted from PBMCs, collected on the day of the yellow fever booster vaccination. Source of these receptors: a man aged 25-45 years who received the YFV17D yellow fever vaccine.

V and J are TRBV7-3 and TRBJ2-3; D is unresolved. Germline V lookup: CDR1 SGHTA, CDR2 FQGTGA. There are 13 residues in the CDR3. V lost 3 bases, J lost 2 bases, and 6 bases lay in between. In DNA, the CDR3 is TGTGCCAGCAGCTTCCTCAACACAGATACGCAGTATTTT. This codes for CASSFLNTDTQYF. Based on the CDR3 plus reference TRBV7-3 and TRBJ2-3, the full variable domain is GAGVSQTPSNKVTEKGKYVELRCDPISGHTALYWYRQSLGQGPEFLIYFQGTGAADDSGLPNDRFFAVRPEGSVSTLKIQRTERGDSAVYLCASSFLNTDTQYFGPGTRLTVL.

This clonotype was counted many times. The chain links TRBV20-1 to TRBJ2-1; D uncertain. The CDR3 loop spans 10 amino acids. Germline V CDR1 and CDR2: DFQATT, SNEGSKA (reference sequence). The V gene lost 1 base and the J gene lost 10 bases, with 5 bases spanning the gap. The CDR3 DNA is TGCAGTGCTAGAGGCCGGGAGCAGTTCTTC. Translation gives CSARGREQFF.

This clonotype was counted between two and nine times. V is TRBV18 and J is TRBJ2-1; tentative D call: TRBD2 (6 bases). Germline loops: CDR1 KGHSH, CDR2 LQKENI. Trimming removed 4 bases from V and 9 bases from J, with 19 bases in between. The CDR3 is 15 amino acids. The chain's CDR3 is CASSQGLGGLGEQFF. The CDR3 DNA reads TGTGCCAGCTCACAGGGTCTCGGGGGACTGGGTGAGCAGTTCTTC.

Comment on this clonotype: A much larger clone sits a single nucleotide away, making a read error possible. The chain is built from TRBV20-1 and TRBJ2-7; D tentatively fits TRBD1 or TRBD2 (5 bases each). The CDR3 covers 13 residues. V dropped 5 bases and J dropped 3 bases, with 14 bases sitting between them. Per germline, CDR1 DFQATT and CDR2 SNEGSKA (reference sequence). CDR3 loop: CSAGLGTLYEQYF. The CDR3 DNA reads TGCAGTGCTGGCCTCGGGACCCTCTACGAGCAGTACTTC.

Only a few counts were recorded for this clonotype. This chain joins TRBV7-8 and TRBJ1-4; D is possibly TRBD1 (6 bases). Germline CDR1 and CDR2: SGHVS and FQNEAQ. Trimming stripped 5 bases from V and 8 bases from J, with 15 bases between. This CDR3 has 14 residues. The CDR3 DNA sequence: TGTGCCAGCAGCCCCAGACAGGCCGGGGAAAAACTGTTTTTT. This encodes CASSPRQAGEKLFF.

This clonotype was seen at least ten times. The chain has TRBV7-6 and TRBJ2-1; 10 bases are shared with TRBD2. Germline values: CDR1 SGHVS, CDR2 FNYEAQ. V dropped 1 base and J dropped 12; count of bases not matched to a gene: 15. CDR3 length: 17 residues. The CDR3 protein is CASSLEVFRTSGSLQFF. The CDR3 DNA reads as TGTGCCAGCAGCTTAGAAGTTTTCAGGACTAGCGGATCTCTGCAGTTCTTC. Using reference TRBV7-6 and TRBJ2-1 for the parts outside the CDR3, the full variable domain is GAGVSQSPRYKVTKRGQDVALRCDPISGHVSLYWYRQALGQGPEFLTYFNYEAQQDKSGLPNDRFSAERPEGSISTLTIQRTEQRDSAMYRCASSLEVFRTSGSLQFFGPGTRLTVL.

This clonotype was observed a handful of times. The chain links TRBV27 to TRBJ2-2; the match to TRBD1 covers 7 bases. Germline loops: CDR1 MNHEY, CDR2 SMNVEV (reference sequence). The CDR3 covers 18 residues. V trimming: 10 bases; J trimming: 5 bases; junction bases outside the gene matches: 22. The CDR3 here is CATEWFRGRLRGTGELFF. CDR3 nucleotides: TGTGCCACCGAGTGGTTTAGGGGGCGCCTCAGAGGGACCGGGGAGCTGTTTTTT.

At least ten counts were recorded for this clonotype. The DNA of the CDR3 is TGCGCCAGCAGCCAGCGGACTAGCGGGACGGTCAATGAGCAGTTCTTC. Encoded protein: CASSQRTSGTVNEQFF. The chain carries TRBV5-1 and TRBJ2-1, with 12 bases lining up with TRBD2. Germline CDR1 SGHRS, CDR2 YFSETQ. This CDR3 contains 16 residues. V trimming: 4 bases; J trimming: 6 bases; junction bases outside the gene matches: 8.

This clonotype has only a few counts. J is TRBJ2-5 and V is TRBV20-1, with D perhaps TRBD1 or TRBD2 (5 bases each). Trimming pared 1 base from V and 2 bases from J, leaving 11 bases between. This CDR3 is built from 14 residues. Germline V CDR1 and CDR2: DFQATT, SNEGSKA (reference sequence). The CDR3 DNA sequence: TGCAGTGCTAGAGTAGGGACGCCACAAGAGACCCAGTACTTC. This encodes CSARVGTPQETQYF.

The chain links TRBV7-2 to TRBJ2-1, with D perhaps given as TRBD1 or TRBD2 (6 bases each). This CDR3 has 15 amino acids. Trimming cost V 5 bases and J 3 bases, with 14 bases left between them. The germline V gene has CDR1 SGHTA and CDR2 FQGNSA. This chain's CDR3 is CASSRGDLSYNEQFF. The DNA of the CDR3 is TGTGCCAGCAGCAGGGGGGACTTGAGCTACAATGAGCAGTTCTTC.

V is TRBV20-1 and J is TRBJ1-5; D is unclear. CDR1 is DFQATT, CDR2 SNEGSKA, per germline (reference sequence). Trimming shortened V by 1 base and J by 3 bases, and 13 bases separated the two germline ends. The CDR3 runs to 15 residues. The CDR3 coding sequence is TGCAGTGCTAGAGCCCCCGGCGGGAACAATCAGCCCCAGCATTTT. Protein: CSARAPGGNNQPQHF.

Many counts were recorded for this clonotype. The chain joins TRBV15 to TRBJ2-3; 10 bases are a match to TRBD1. V dropped 2 bases and J dropped 0; count of bases not matched to a gene: 2. Germline CDR1 LNHNV, CDR2 YYDKDF (reference sequence). The CDR3 loop spans 16 amino acids. The DNA for the CDR3 is TGTGCCACCAGCAGAAGGACAGGGGGAAGCACAGATACGCAGTATTTT. Amino acids: CATSRRTGGSTDTQYF. The complete variable domain, with remaining parts taken from reference TRBV15 and TRBJ2-3, reads DAMVIQNPRYQVTQFGKPVTLSCSQTLNHNVMYWYQQKSSQAPKLLFHYYDKDFNNEADTPDNFQSRRPNTSFCFLDIRSPGLGDTAMYLCATSRRTGGSTDTQYFGPGTRLTVL.

This clonotype turned up a few times. The V gene is TRBV7-8, the J gene TRBJ2-1; the D is unclear. This CDR3 has 11 amino acids. Germline CDR1 SGHVS, CDR2 FQNEAQ. V lost 1 base and J 12 bases, leaving 7 bases between the germline ends. The CDR3 DNA reads as TGTGCCAGCAGCTTAGAAATTGTGCAGTTCTTC. Protein: CASSLEIVQFF.